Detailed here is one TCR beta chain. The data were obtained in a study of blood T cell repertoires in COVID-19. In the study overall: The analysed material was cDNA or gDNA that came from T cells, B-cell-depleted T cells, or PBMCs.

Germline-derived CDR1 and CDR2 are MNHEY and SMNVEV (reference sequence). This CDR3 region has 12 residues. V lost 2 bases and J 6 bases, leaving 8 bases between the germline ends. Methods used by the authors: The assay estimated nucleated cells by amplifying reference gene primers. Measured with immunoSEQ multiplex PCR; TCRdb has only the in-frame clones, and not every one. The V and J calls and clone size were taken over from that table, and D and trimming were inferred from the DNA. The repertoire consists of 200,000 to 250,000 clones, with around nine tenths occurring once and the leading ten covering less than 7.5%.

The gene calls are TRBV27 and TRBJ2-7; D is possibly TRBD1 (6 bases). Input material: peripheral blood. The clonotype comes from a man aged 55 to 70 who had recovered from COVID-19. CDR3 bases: TGTGCCAGCAGTTTAGAGGGGGTCGAGCAGTACTTC. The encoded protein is CASSLEGVEQYF.